This paragraph reports one TCR beta chain. Its antigen is as yet unknown. Genomic DNA of every subset was divided equally among multiple immunoSEQ plates. Here immunoSEQ multiplex PCR was the method, and the copy in TCRdb shows in-frame clones only, minus some. The profile shows roughly 2.2 million clones, 85% to 95% of them singletons. This sample was taken from a study of shared clonotypes between healthy human individuals. Overall study context: The cohort comprised a couple of women and a few men. Their ages spanned 18 to 49 years. General observations from the study: On the whole, naive subsets had larger estimated richness than memory subsets had.

This TCR came from a man aged 18 to 29 in good health. Some clones in this sample may be carry-over from other donors' samples. The sequencing sample was made of naive CD4+ T cells from PBMCs. As to subset: CD45RA+ positively selected.

CDR3 sequence: CASGGPPVGGSFGQQFF. The CDR3 DNA reads TGTGCCAGCGGTGGGCCCCCCGTGGGAGGCTCCTTTGGGCAGCAGTTCTTC. V gene TRBV28 combines with J gene TRBJ2-1, with D possibly being TRBD2 (6 bases). CDR1 MDHEN and CDR2 SYDVKM come from the germline V gene. CDR3 length: 17 amino acids. V lost 8 bases, J lost 11 bases, and 31 bases lay in between.